The T cell receptor (beta chain) described here comes from a study of shared clonotypes between healthy human individuals. For the study at large: The plates for each donor numbered three CD4 naive, three CD4 memory, two CD8 naive and one CD8 memory.

Findings and caveats of the study: The study drew on few donors, limiting represented genetic and exposure-history diversity.

Concerning this clone itself: What it binds is not known.

Trimming took off 4 bases at V and 4 bases at J, with 20 bases between the two ends. The CDR3 covers 16 residues. Per the germline V gene, CDR1 is SGHRS and CDR2 is YFSETQ. Sorted subsets were amplified in replicate PCRs using 200 ng DNA, approximately 30,000 T cell genomes. The data were produced by immunoSEQ multiplex PCR, yet TCRdb's version contains in-frame clones alone and is incomplete. The profile shows over 700,000 clones, 55% to 80% of them singletons. This sequence was found in a woman in her twenties or thirties in good health. J is TRBJ1-1 and V is TRBV5-1, with D maybe TRBD1 (5 bases). Sequenced material: memory CD4+ T cells sorted from blood. As to subset: CD45RA-negative fraction. The CDR3 nucleotides read TGCGCCAGCAGCATCCCCCGGGGTGATGGGGCCACTGAAGCTTTCTTT. Protein product: CASSIPRGDGATEAFF.